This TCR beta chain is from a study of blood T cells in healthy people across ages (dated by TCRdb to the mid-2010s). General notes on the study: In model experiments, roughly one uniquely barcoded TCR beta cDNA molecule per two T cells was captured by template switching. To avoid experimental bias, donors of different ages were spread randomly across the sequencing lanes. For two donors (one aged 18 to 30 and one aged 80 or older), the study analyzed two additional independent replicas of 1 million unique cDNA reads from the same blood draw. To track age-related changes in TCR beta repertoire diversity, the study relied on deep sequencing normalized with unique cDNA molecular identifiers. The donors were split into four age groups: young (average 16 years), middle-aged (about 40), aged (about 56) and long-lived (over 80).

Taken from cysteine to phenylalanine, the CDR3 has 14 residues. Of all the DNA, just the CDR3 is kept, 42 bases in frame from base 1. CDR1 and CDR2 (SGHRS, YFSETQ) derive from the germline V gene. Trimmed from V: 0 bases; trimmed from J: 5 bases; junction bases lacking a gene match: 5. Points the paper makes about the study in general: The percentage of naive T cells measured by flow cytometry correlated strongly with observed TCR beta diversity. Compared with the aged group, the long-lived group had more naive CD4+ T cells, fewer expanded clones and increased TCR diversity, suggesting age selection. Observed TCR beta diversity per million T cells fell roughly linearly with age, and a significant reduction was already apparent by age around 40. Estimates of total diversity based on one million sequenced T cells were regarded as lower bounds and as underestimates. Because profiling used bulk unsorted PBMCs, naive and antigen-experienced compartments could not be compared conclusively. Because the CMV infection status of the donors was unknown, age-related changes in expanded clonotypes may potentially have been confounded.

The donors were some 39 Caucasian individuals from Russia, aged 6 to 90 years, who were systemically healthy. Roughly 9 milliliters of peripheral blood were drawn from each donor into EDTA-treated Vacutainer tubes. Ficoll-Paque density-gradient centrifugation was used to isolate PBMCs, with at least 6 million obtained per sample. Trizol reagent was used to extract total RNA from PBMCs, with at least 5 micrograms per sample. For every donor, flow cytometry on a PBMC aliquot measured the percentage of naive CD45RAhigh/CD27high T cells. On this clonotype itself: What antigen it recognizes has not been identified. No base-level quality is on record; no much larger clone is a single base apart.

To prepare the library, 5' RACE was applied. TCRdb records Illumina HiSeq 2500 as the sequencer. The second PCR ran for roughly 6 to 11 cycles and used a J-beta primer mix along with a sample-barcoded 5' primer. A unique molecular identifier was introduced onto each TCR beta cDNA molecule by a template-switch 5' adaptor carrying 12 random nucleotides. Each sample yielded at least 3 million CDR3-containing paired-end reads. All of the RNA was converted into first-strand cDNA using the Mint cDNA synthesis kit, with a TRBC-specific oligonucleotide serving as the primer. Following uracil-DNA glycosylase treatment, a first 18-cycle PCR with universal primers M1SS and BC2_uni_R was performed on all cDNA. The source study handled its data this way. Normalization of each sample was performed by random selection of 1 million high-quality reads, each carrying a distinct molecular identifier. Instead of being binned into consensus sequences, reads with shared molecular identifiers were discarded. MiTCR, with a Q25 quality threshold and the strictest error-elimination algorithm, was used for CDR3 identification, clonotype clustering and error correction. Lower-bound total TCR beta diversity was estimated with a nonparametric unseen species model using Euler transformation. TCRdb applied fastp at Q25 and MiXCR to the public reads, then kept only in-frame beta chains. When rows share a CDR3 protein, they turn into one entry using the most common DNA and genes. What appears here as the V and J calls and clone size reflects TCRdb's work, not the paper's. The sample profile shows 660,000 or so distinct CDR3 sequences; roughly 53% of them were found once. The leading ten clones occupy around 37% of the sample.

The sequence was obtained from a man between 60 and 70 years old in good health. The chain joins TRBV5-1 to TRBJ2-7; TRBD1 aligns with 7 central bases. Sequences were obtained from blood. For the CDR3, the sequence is CASSLEGGRHEQYF. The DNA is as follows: TGCGCCAGCAGCTTGGAAGGGGGCCGTCACGAGCAGTACTTC.